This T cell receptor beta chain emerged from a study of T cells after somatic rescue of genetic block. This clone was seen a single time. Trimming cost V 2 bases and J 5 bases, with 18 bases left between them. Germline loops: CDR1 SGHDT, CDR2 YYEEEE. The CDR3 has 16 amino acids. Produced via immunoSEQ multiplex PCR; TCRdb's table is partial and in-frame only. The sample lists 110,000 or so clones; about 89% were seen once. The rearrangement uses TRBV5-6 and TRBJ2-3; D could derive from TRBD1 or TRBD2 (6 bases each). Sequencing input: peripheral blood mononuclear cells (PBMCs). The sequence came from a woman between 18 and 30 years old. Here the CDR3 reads CASSFWGASSIDTQYF. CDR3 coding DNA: TGTGCCAGCAGCTTTTGGGGGGCCTCAAGTATAGATACGCAGTATTTT.